Listed below are T cell receptor beta chains from one sample, sequenced in a study of cytomegalovirus exposure and HLA in healthy donors. Using immunoSEQ multiplex PCR, the repertoire was profiled, and TCRdb retains in-frame clones only, with some absent. This table has 250,000 to 350,000 clones, approximately 90% appearing once. Material for sequencing was PBMCs. The receptor set was obtained from a man aged 40-49 years in good health and CMV-seropositive. CDR3s include the opening cysteine and the closing phenylalanine or tryptophan. A D gene is named only where the DNA matches it firmly. Some rows mark clone size as missing; the rest say once, few, many or name a class of expanded clone.

TRBD2	-	TRBV27	TRBJ2-7	CASSLLGGVSSYEQYF	TGTGCCAGCAGTTTATTGGGAGGGGTCAGCTCCTACGAGCAGTACTTC
TRBD1	-	TRBV10-3	TRBJ1-2	CAISPTGVSYGYTF	TGTGCCATCAGTCCTACAGGGGTGAGCTATGGCTACACCTTC
TRBD1	once	TRBV9	TRBJ2-1	CASSVRQGPYNEQFF	TGTGCCAGCAGCGTGAGACAGGGGCCCTACAATGAGCAGTTCTTC
-	-	TRBV2	TRBJ2-1	CASSRQNYNEQFF	TGTGCCAGCAGTCGACAGAATTACAATGAGCAGTTCTTC
TRBD1	few	TRBV4-1	TRBJ1-5	CASSHDGQGSNQPQHF	TGCGCCAGCAGCCACGATGGACAGGGTAGCAATCAGCCCCAGCATTTT
-	-	TRBV19	TRBJ1-6	CASRTTSDSNSPLHF	TGTGCCAGTAGGACCACCAGTGACTCCAATTCACCCCTCCACTTT
-	-	TRBV14	TRBJ2-1	CASSQINRYNEQFF	TGTGCCAGCAGCCAGATCAACAGGTACAATGAGCAGTTCTTC
-	-	TRBV30	TRBJ1-5	CAWSNQDNQPQHF	TGTGCCTGGAGTAACCAGGACAATCAGCCCCAGCATTTT
-	-	TRBV18	TRBJ2-2	CASSPGTNTGELFF	TGTGCCAGCTCCCCCGGGACAAACACCGGGGAGCTGTTTTTT
-	-	TRBV27	TRBJ2-7	CASSGQSYYEQYF	TGTGCCAGCAGCGGACAGAGTTACTACGAGCAGTACTTC
-	-	TRBV4-3	TRBJ2-7	CASSQDTETRNPYEQYF	TGCGCCAGCAGCCAAGATACCGAGACTAGAAATCCCTACGAGCAGTACTTC
-	-	TRBV7-9	TRBJ2-2	CASSSGGFYTGELFF	TGTGCCAGCAGCTCAGGGGGGTTCTACACCGGGGAGCTGTTTTTT
-	-	TRBV28	TRBJ2-7	CASSLSRQGYEQYF	TGTGCCAGCAGTTTATCCCGGCAGGGGTACGAGCAGTACTTC
-	few	TRBV6-1	TRBJ2-7	CASSEIPPRVSYEQYF	TGTGCCAGCAGTGAAATCCCCCCTCGGGTCTCCTACGAGCAGTACTTC
-	-	TRBV11-2	TRBJ2-7	CASSSDRGGDEQYF	TGTGCCAGCAGCTCCGACAGGGGAGGGGACGAGCAGTACTTC
TRBD2	-	TRBV14	TRBJ2-7	CASSQLLAGVGEQYF	TGTGCCAGCAGCCAATTACTAGCGGGAGTGGGCGAGCAGTACTTC
TRBD1	-	TRBV29-1	TRBJ2-7	CSVEDREAYEQYF	TGCAGCGTTGAGGACAGGGAGGCATACGAGCAGTACTTC
-	-	TRBV30	TRBJ2-7	CAWSVPRPGRTYEQYF	TGTGCCTGGAGTGTACCTCGCCCAGGGAGGACCTACGAGCAGTACTTC
-	-	TRBV7-9	TRBJ1-1	CASSFTGNTETFF	TGTGCCAGCAGCTTTACGGGGAACACTGAAACTTTCTTT
TRBD1	-	TRBV5-1	TRBJ1-1	CASSLGGTGLMSSEAFF	TGCGCCAGCAGCTTGGGAGGGACAGGGTTAATGAGTTCTGAAGCTTTCTTT
TRBD2	-	TRBV7-9	TRBJ2-3	CASSSLWWEGRTDTQYF	TGTGCCAGCAGCTCCCTTTGGTGGGAGGGCCGGACAGATACGCAGTATTTT
TRBD1	once	TRBV2	TRBJ1-1	CASIDPYRGMNTEAFF	TGTGCCAGCATCGATCCTTACAGGGGTATGAACACTGAAGCTTTCTTT
TRBD1	-	TRBV5-1	TRBJ1-6	CASSLGRGQGDSPLHF	TGCGCCAGCAGCTTGGGTCGTGGACAGGGAGATTCACCCCTCCACTTT
-	-	TRBV27	TRBJ2-6	CASSPYDSRGANVLTF	TGTGCCAGCAGTCCCTACGACAGCCGTGGGGCCAACGTCCTGACTTTC
-	-	TRBV28	TRBJ1-1	CASSLGAGETEAFF	TGTGCCAGCAGTTTAGGGGCAGGGGAGACTGAAGCTTTCTTT
-	-	TRBV9	TRBJ1-1	CASTKQAMNTEAFF	TGTGCCAGCACCAAACAGGCTATGAACACTGAAGCTTTCTTT
TRBD2	-	TRBV7-6	TRBJ2-2	CASSLAGTSGSTGELFF	TGTGCCAGCAGCTTAGCTGGGACTAGCGGGAGTACCGGGGAGCTGTTTTTT
-	-	TRBV5-1	TRBJ1-2	CASSPDIGYTF	TGCGCCAGCAGCCCCGACATCGGCTACACCTTC
TRBD2	few	TRBV7-9	TRBJ2-2	CASSSRTSRRTGELFF	TGTGCCAGCAGCTCCAGGACTAGCCGGAGGACCGGGGAGCTGTTTTTT
-	-	TRBV18	TRBJ1-3	CASSPFESSGNTIYF	TGTGCCAGCTCACCGTTTGAGAGCTCTGGAAACACCATATATTTT
TRBD1	-	TRBV13	TRBJ2-5	CASSLGTGGWETQYF	TGTGCCAGCAGTCTCGGGACAGGGGGCTGGGAGACCCAGTACTTC
TRBD1	-	TRBV28	TRBJ2-7	CASSPDRAEQYF	TGTGCCAGCAGCCCGGACAGGGCAGAGCAGTACTTC
-	-	TRBV5-4	TRBJ2-3	CASSLDRVGTDTQYF	TGTGCCAGCAGCTTGGATCGGGTCGGGACAGATACGCAGTATTTT
TRBD1	-	TRBV30	TRBJ1-1	CAWQGQLNTEAFF	TGTGCCTGGCAGGGACAGCTGAACACTGAAGCTTTCTTT
TRBD1	once	TRBV18	TRBJ1-1	CASSPGTGRADTEAFF	TGTGCCAGCTCACCAGGGACAGGGCGAGCGGACACTGAAGCTTTCTTT
TRBD2	-	TRBV18	TRBJ2-3	CASSPLRSSGRGGTDTQYF	TGTGCCAGCTCACCACTTCGGTCTAGCGGGAGAGGGGGCACAGATACGCAGTATTTT
-	-	TRBV27	TRBJ2-2	CASRWQMNTGELFF	TGTGCCAGCAGGTGGCAGATGAACACCGGGGAGCTGTTTTTT
-	-	TRBV2	TRBJ1-4	CASKKEVVDNEKLFF	TGTGCCAGCAAAAAAGAGGTGGTAGATAATGAAAAACTGTTTTTT
-	-	TRBV7-9	TRBJ2-5	CASSLKGQEETQYF	TGTGCCAGCAGCTTAAAAGGCCAGGAAGAGACCCAGTACTTC
-	-	TRBV19	TRBJ1-5	CASSTVREANQPQHF	TGTGCCAGTAGTACCGTCAGGGAAGCCAATCAGCCCCAGCATTTT
TRBD1	-	TRBV28	TRBJ2-5	CASSGGQGARETQYF	TGTGCCAGCAGCGGGGGACAGGGGGCTCGGGAGACCCAGTACTTC
TRBD1	few	TRBV4-1	TRBJ2-7	CASSLLQGHEQYF	TGCGCCAGCAGCCTACTACAGGGGCACGAGCAGTACTTC
-	-	TRBV9	TRBJ1-1	CASSVGRQLNTEAFF	TGTGCCAGCAGCGTAGGGCGACAGTTGAACACTGAAGCTTTCTTT
-	-	TRBV2	TRBJ1-3	CASSDRRGGNTIYF	TGTGCCAGCAGTGATAGGAGGGGAGGAAACACCATATATTTT
TRBD2	-	TRBV28	TRBJ2-1	CASITSGRYNEQFF	TGTGCCAGTATAACTAGCGGGAGATACAATGAGCAGTTCTTC
-	-	TRBV21-1	TRBJ2-7	CASSKNRDRGHHEQYF	TGTGCCAGCAGCAAAAATAGGGACAGGGGGCACCACGAGCAGTACTTC
-	-	TRBV7-6	TRBJ2-3	CASSLTPLASRADTQYF	TGTGCCAGCAGCCTTACCCCTCTAGCTTCGAGGGCAGATACGCAGTATTTT
TRBD1	once	TRBV27	TRBJ2-7	CASSFSYPGQVISYEQYF	TGTGCCAGCAGTTTCAGTTACCCTGGACAGGTAATCTCCTACGAGCAGTACTTC
-	-	TRBV7-9	TRBJ2-1	CASSSPRGSSYNEQFF	TGTGCCAGCAGCTCCCCTAGGGGGAGCTCCTACAATGAGCAGTTCTTC
TRBD1	-	TRBV11-3	TRBJ2-7	CASSQDRGYEQYF	TGTGCCAGCAGCCAGGACAGGGGCTACGAGCAGTACTTC
TRBD1	-	TRBV6-6	TRBJ1-4	CASSYGGGTGDEKLFF	TGTGCCAGCAGTTACGGTGGTGGGACAGGGGACGAAAAACTGTTTTTT